This T cell receptor (beta chain) was identified in a study of blood T cell repertoires in COVID-19. Recruitment covered fewer than 25 US areas and drew participants whose ages spanned roughly 18 to 89 years. Participants reported their clinical history, and cohort assignment relied on those reports. Sequencing was performed with immunoSEQ multiplex PCR; in TCRdb, only in-frame clones are kept and a portion is missing. The sample lists 370,000 or so clones, around 87% occurring once. The TCR originated in a man aged 25-40 years who had recovered from COVID-19. The sequenced sample was PBMCs or T cells enriched from blood (not recorded which).

The CDR3: CASSSTGTVNSPLHF. CDR3 coding DNA: TGTGCCAGCAGTTCTACCGGGACAGTTAATTCACCCCTCCACTTT. The chain combines TRBV27 with TRBJ1-6, with 7 positions matching TRBD1. V lost 4 bases and J lost 6; bases outside the gene matches: 6. The CDR3 runs 15 residues. Germline V lookup: CDR1 MNHEY, CDR2 SMNVEV (reference sequence).